This TCR beta chain comes out of a study of chemoradiotherapy in HPV16-positive cancers. As for the study in general: Candidate HPV-specific clones and shared TCR motifs came from a couple of HPV16-positive patients.

Over chemoradiotherapy, repertoires were sampled more than once. V lost 4 bases, J lost 0 bases, and 11 bases lay in between. The V gene's germline CDR1 is SGDLS and CDR2 YYNGEE. The CDR3 has 14 amino acids. This table comes from immunoSEQ multiplex PCR, and its TCRdb copy is limited to in-frame clones, with some not included. Altogether tens of thousands of clones are present, around 84% being singletons, with the ten largest covering less than 6.5%. This chain joins TRBV9 and TRBJ2-7; D is unresolved. Specimen: blood, collected from a patient who underwent chemoradiotherapy. This receptor was identified in a human donor with HPV-associated anogenital cancer. The CDR3 bases are TGTGCCAGCAGCCCCCCGGGCAACTCCTACGAGCAGTACTTC. Its protein product is CASSPPGNSYEQYF. Complete variable domain (other parts from reference TRBV9 and TRBJ2-7): DSGVTQTPKHLITATGQRVTLRCSPRSGDLSVYWYQQSLDQGLQFLIQYYNGEERAKGNILERFSAQQFPDLHSELNLSSLELGDSALYFCASSPPGNSYEQYFGPGTRLTVT.